This is a list of T cell receptor beta chains from one sample in a study of T cell repertoires in cytomegalovirus infection. A single record per CDR3 protein comes from TCRdb applying MiXCR to the reads. The sample has a few hundred thousand distinct CDR3 sequences; around a sixth are singletons. The sample consisted of PBMCs. These receptors originate from a human donor in good health (CMV status not recorded). Some clones in this sample may be carry-over from other donors' samples. The CDR3 runs from the conserved cysteine through the conserved F or W. The D gene is left open where the match is weak. Clone size is given for some rows only: seen once, a few or many times, or a class if the clone is expanded.

d_call | j_call | v_call | clone_size | cdr3_aa | cdr3_nt
- | TRBJ1-5 | TRBV5-4 | - | CASSFGQLPSNQPQHF | TGTGCCAGCAGCTTCGGACAGCTTCCTAGCAATCAGCCCCAGCATTTT
- | TRBJ1-2 | TRBV28 | - | CASRDGINYGYTF | TGTGCCAGCAGGGACGGAATTAACTATGGCTACACCTTC
TRBD1 | TRBJ1-5 | TRBV7-9 | - | CASSSDRGPHQPQHF | TGTGCCAGCAGCTCTGACAGGGGGCCCCATCAGCCCCAGCATTTT
TRBD1 | TRBJ1-6 | TRBV10-3 | few | CAISEWTGNNSPLHF | TGTGCCATCAGTGAGTGGACAGGCAATAACTCACCCCTCCACTTT
- | TRBJ2-1 | TRBV28 | many | CASSLSSEGVLNEQFF | TGTGCCAGCAGTTTATCTTCGGAGGGAGTACTCAATGAGCAGTTCTTC
- | TRBJ1-4 | TRBV14 | - | CASSQDSWTETNEKLFF | TGTGCCAGCAGCCAAGATTCATGGACAGAGACGAATGAAAAACTGTTTTTT
TRBD2 | TRBJ2-3 | TRBV7-2 | many | CASSFSGTSTDTQYF | TGTGCCAGCAGCTTTAGCGGGACTAGCACAGATACGCAGTATTTT
TRBD2 | TRBJ2-1 | TRBV3-1 | - | CASSLGVEGLAHNEQFF | TGTGCCAGCAGCTTGGGCGTCGAAGGACTAGCTCACAATGAGCAGTTCTTC
- | TRBJ1-5 | TRBV20-1 | few | CSARVGEEVQPQHF | TGCAGTGCTAGAGTTGGGGAGGAAGTTCAGCCCCAGCATTTT
TRBD1 | TRBJ2-5 | TRBV7-2 | many | CASSPFEGAETQYF | TGTGCCAGCAGCCCGTTTGAGGGGGCAGAGACCCAGTACTTC
- | TRBJ2-1 | TRBV5-4 | - | CASSSRDGYNEQFF | TGTGCCAGCAGCTCCCGGGACGGATACAATGAGCAGTTCTTC
- | TRBJ2-2 | TRBV19 | - | CASNIQINTGELFF | TGTGCCAGTAATATTCAAATTAACACCGGGGAGCTGTTTTTT
- | TRBJ1-1 | TRBV12-3/TRBV12-4 | few | CASSITQGSTEAFF | TGTGCCAGCTCCATTACCCAGGGCTCCACTGAAGCTTTCTTT
- | TRBJ1-5 | TRBV28 | - | CASSPRANNQPQHF | TGTGCCAGCAGCCCCCGCGCGAACAATCAGCCCCAGCATTTT
TRBD2 | TRBJ2-1 | TRBV20-1 | few | CSAPGLAGWDEQFF | TGCAGTGCCCCAGGACTAGCGGGTTGGGATGAGCAGTTCTTC
TRBD1 | TRBJ2-3 | TRBV20-1 | - | CLGQGGTDTQYF | TGCCTGGGACAGGGAGGGACAGATACGCAGTATTTT
- | TRBJ1-2 | TRBV28 | - | CASSLLREDGYTF | TGTGCCAGCAGTTTACTCAGGGAGGATGGCTACACCTTC
- | TRBJ2-2 | TRBV29-1 | - | CSVERGFTGELFF | TGCAGCGTTGAACGTGGCTTCACCGGGGAGCTGTTTTTT
TRBD1 | TRBJ1-2 | TRBV7-8 | many | CASSLTGSYGYTF | TGTGCCAGCAGCTTGACAGGGTCCTATGGCTACACCTTC
- | TRBJ2-3 | TRBV12-3/TRBV12-4 | many | CASSLILGKGITDTQYF | TGTGCCAGCAGTTTAATCCTGGGAAAGGGGATCACAGATACGCAGTATTTT
- | TRBJ1-5 | TRBV5-6 | few | CASGGWGNQPQHF | TGTGCCAGCGGAGGGTGGGGCAATCAGCCCCAGCATTTT
TRBD2 | TRBJ2-4 | TRBV29-1 | many | CSVGTSGKNIQYF | TGCAGCGTTGGGACTAGCGGAAAAAACATTCAGTACTTC
TRBD1 | TRBJ2-3 | TRBV5-8 | many | CASSFHYRGSRASTDTQYF | TGTGCCAGCAGCTTCCATTACAGGGGGAGTAGGGCTAGCACAGATACGCAGTATTTT
TRBD2 | TRBJ2-5 | TRBV7-2 | many | CASSLSSGAGETQYF | TGTGCCAGCAGCTTAAGTAGCGGGGCCGGGGAGACCCAGTACTTC
TRBD2 | TRBJ2-3 | TRBV6-1 | few | CASSTGTSGVRDTQYF | TGTGCCAGCAGTACTGGGACTAGCGGTGTTAGAGATACGCAGTATTTT
- | TRBJ2-5 | TRBV12-3/TRBV12-4 | once | CASSLVGPGTRKYF | -
TRBD2 | TRBJ2-5 | TRBV19 | many | CASSIGEGGDQYF | TGTGCCAGTAGTATAGGGGAGGGAGGCGACCAGTACTTC
- | TRBJ2-5 | TRBV20-1 | - | CSASRGTAQETQYF | TGCAGTGCTAGTCGGGGGACAGCCCAAGAGACCCAGTACTTC